The 5 T cell receptor beta chains reported below all come from one sample, sequenced in a study of blood T cell repertoires in COVID-19 (dated by TCRdb to 2019 to 2021). The library was generated by the immunoSEQ multiplex PCR assay. Here the immuneACCESS table is served through TCRdb, limited to in-frame sequences with V and J called. Missing clones are a known gap in these copies; in checked studies unresolved V genes cover under half, and the rest lacks a known reason. The sample table records some 40,000 clones; more than 85% of these occur just once. The ten largest clones take up less than 7% of the sample. The material sequenced was peripheral blood. These receptors were obtained from an elderly woman with acute or convalescent COVID-19.

This clone appeared once. V and J are TRBV24-1 and TRBJ2-2; TRBD1 matches at 8 bases. In germline, CDR1 is KGHDR, CDR2 SFDVKD. There are 16 residues in the CDR3. The V and J ends lost 3 bases and 3 bases, in that order; junction bases with no gene match: 5. Here the CDR3 reads CATSDGGTGDTGELFF. The CDR3 DNA reads as TGTGCCACCAGTGATGGCGGGACAGGAGACACCGGGGAGCTGTTTTTT.

The chain couples TRBV27 to TRBJ1-5; D perhaps matches TRBD1 (6 bases). Trimming stripped 4 bases from V and 0 bases from J, with 10 bases between. This CDR3 contains 15 residues. CDR1 is MNHEY, CDR2 SMNVEV, per germline (reference sequence). In DNA form, the CDR3 reads TGTGCCAGCAGTTGGGACAAACATAGCAATCAGCCCCAGCATTTT. Protein: CASSWDKHSNQPQHF.

The genes are TRBV9 and TRBJ1-2; D may be TRBD1 (5 bases). The CDR3 covers 15 residues. Trimming shortened V by 4 bases and J by 2 bases, and 15 bases separated the two germline ends. In germline, CDR1 is SGDLS, CDR2 YYNGEE. DNA of the CDR3: TGTGCCAGCAGCCTGGGGGGTGAAGGGAACTATGGCTACACCTTC. Its protein product is CASSLGGEGNYGYTF.

V gene TRBV18 combines with J gene TRBJ2-5; the match to TRBD2 covers 7 bases. Germline V lookup: CDR1 KGHSH, CDR2 LQKENI. V lost 3 bases to trimming and J lost 4 bases; unmatched junction nucleotides: 5. This CDR3 spans 14 amino acids. The CDR3 region is CASSPLAGGETQYF. Written as DNA, the CDR3 is TGTGCCAGCTCACCGTTAGCGGGTGGAGAGACCCAGTACTTC.

The chain employs TRBV4-3 and TRBJ1-2; 9 positions agree with TRBD1. In germline, CDR1 is LGHNA, CDR2 YSLEER. V was clipped by 2 bases and J by 8 bases; unmatched bases: 12. The CDR3 covers 16 residues. This CDR3 reads CASSQTRQGVRSGYTF. CDR3 coding DNA: TGCGCCAGCAGCCAAACCCGACAGGGGGTCAGATCCGGCTACACCTTC.